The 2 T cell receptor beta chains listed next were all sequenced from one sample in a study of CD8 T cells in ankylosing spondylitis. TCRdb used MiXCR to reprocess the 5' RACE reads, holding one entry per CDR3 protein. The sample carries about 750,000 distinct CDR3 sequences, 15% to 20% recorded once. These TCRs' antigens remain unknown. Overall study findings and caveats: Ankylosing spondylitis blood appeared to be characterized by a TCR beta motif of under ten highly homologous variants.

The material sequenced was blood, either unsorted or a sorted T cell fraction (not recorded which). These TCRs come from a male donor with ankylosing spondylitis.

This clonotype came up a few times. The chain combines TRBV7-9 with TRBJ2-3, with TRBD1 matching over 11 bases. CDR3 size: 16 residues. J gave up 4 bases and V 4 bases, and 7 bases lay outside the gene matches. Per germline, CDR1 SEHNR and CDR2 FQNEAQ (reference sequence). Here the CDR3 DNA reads TGTGCCAGCAGCTCCGGGACAGGGGGAACAGCAGATACGCAGTATTTT. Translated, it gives CASSSGTGGTADTQYF.

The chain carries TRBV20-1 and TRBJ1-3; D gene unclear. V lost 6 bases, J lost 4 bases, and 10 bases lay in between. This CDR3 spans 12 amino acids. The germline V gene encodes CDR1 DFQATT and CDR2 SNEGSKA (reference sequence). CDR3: CSALGRGNTIYF. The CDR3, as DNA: TGCAGTGCCCTCGGTCGGGGAAACACCATATATTTT.